The sequence of this T cell receptor (beta chain) was determined in a study of post-analysis software for immune sequencing data. This clonotype has only a few counts. The target antigen is unknown. J was trimmed by 5 bases and V by 3 bases; bases with no gene match: 12. Germline CDR1 is DFQATT and CDR2 is SNEGSKA (reference sequence). The CDR3 is made up of 15 amino acids. Built from TCR beta cDNA, the libraries had unique molecular identifiers in them. TCRdb re-called the PCR reads with MiXCR, one entry per CDR3 protein. This table holds hundreds of thousands of distinct CDR3 sequences, just under 30% found once. Whole-study results and caveats: The normalized Chao1 diversity of multiple sclerosis patients was significantly lower than that of controls. Compared with controls, patients had more of 4 or 5 TRBV segments, including TRBV5-6, TRBV5-1 and TRBV20-1.

The clonotype was recovered from a girl between 10 and 17 years old with multiple sclerosis. The V gene is TRBV20-1, the J gene TRBJ2-5, with TRBD1 matching 7 bases. Sequencing input: blood. CDR3 amino acids: CSASSTGEGWETQYF. CDR3 nucleotide sequence: TGCAGTGCTAGCAGCACAGGGGAAGGATGGGAGACCCAGTACTTC.